This T cell receptor (beta chain) was identified in a study of regulatory T cells in long-lasting Graves disease. Study summary: Persistent Graves' disease required over 5 years of antithyroid drugs and positive TSH receptor antibodies.

Ten or more counts support this clonotype. Its antigen remains unidentified. Findings and caveats of the study: Persistent disease showed a preference for TRBV28, TRBJ1-2 and TRBJ2-5. Peripheral blood was the sole material, not thyroid tissue.

Arm-PCR of CDR3 regions with iRepertoire HTBI primers generated TCR beta libraries. TCRdb re-called the multiplex PCR reads with MiXCR, one entry per CDR3 protein. The data show about 430,000 distinct CDR3 sequences, around 20% seen once. V was cut by 6 bases and J by 4 bases, with 24 bases left in between. This CDR3 has 17 residues. In germline, CDR1 is MNHNS, CDR2 SASEGT. Time point in this sample: persistent/refractory GD, antithyroid drugs over 5 years with positive TRAb. Extracted PBMC RNA gave rise to the TCR library. The sequencing here drew on peripheral blood mononuclear cells (PBMCs), taken when the disease was refractory, from a patient treated with antithyroid drugs. The chain is built from TRBV6-1 and TRBJ1-2; possibly TRBD1 for D (5 bases). The sequence was collected from a female donor with Graves disease. DNA of the CDR3: TGTGCCAGCAGGCGAACCGGGACGCCCCCTGCCCTCTATGGCTACACCTTC. Its translation: CASRRTGTPPALYGYTF.